This T cell receptor beta chain is from a study of CD8+CD57+ T cells in acquired aplastic anemia (dated by TCRdb to 2017 to 2018). The study in broad terms: A mean of approximately 3 ug of DNA, ranging from about 0.19 to 27.4 ug, was extracted from sorted CD4+ and CD8+ cells. For healthy donor samples, the average read count was approximately 10 million for CD4+ cells and roughly 11 million for CD8+ cells. Broader findings and caveats from the paper: Around 31 CD8+ CDR3 sequences were shared between patients and controls but appeared highly expressed in patients and within their immunodominant clones. No significant difference in CD8+ Simpson's diversity was found between patients and healthy controls (P=0.060).

In this study, sorted CD4+ and CD8+ T cells from the blood of healthy subjects and of severe aplastic anemia patients had their TCR repertoires deep-sequenced. Ficoll-Paque density gradient centrifugation was used to isolate peripheral blood mononuclear cells. Before DNA extraction, CD4+ and CD8+ T cells were sorted with FACS or magnetic beads. Genomic DNA served as template for TCR beta VDJ combination and CDR3 sequence profiling. TCR repertoire sequencing was run on an Illumina HiSeq 2000. For the original study's pipeline: TRBV/TRBJ rearrangement plots, CDR3 size and DJ length profiles, and Simpson's diversity index were used to assess repertoires. The most abundant DNA sequence in the deep sequencing data was taken as the immunodominant clone. CDR3 amino acid sequences were screened for sharing across subjects and compared with published repertoires and the VDJdb database. The public reads were reprocessed in TCRdb via fastp at Q25 and MiXCR, keeping in-frame beta chains. Each record represents a unique CDR3 protein, reported with the most common genes and DNA among its rows. The V and J calls and clone size come from TCRdb's table, not from the authors' own analysis. Within this sample are fewer than 200,000 distinct CDR3 sequences, with about 48% of them counted one time only. The top ten clonotypes cover approximately 1% of the sample.

This clonotype has just one count. Its antigen remains unidentified. One base away there is no much larger clone; base qualities are not given. One read alone is weak evidence. V is clipped by 7 bases and J by 5 bases, and the sequence between their germline boundaries is 15 bases long. Including the terminal cysteine and phenylalanine, the CDR3 comprises 15 residues. Only the CDR3 region is kept as DNA, spanning 45 bases read in frame from base 1. In the germline V gene (reference sequence), CDR1 corresponds to SEHNR and CDR2 to FQNEAQ. Sequencing was carried out using sorted CD4+, CD8+, or CD8+CD57+ T cells (not recorded which) from PBMCs. The V and J genes are TRBV7-9 and TRBJ1-6; TRBD1 might be the D gene, on 5 matching bases. The clonotype comes from a human donor in good health. The CDR3 protein is CASTPKGRDNSPLHF. The sequenced DNA is TGTGCCAGCACCCCTAAGGGGCGTGATAATTCACCCCTCCACTTT.